The clone carrying this T cell receptor (beta chain) was picked up many times. Its cognate antigen is unknown. This beta chain represents an off-target read in a library built for alpha chains; its size is of limited meaning. Individually, TCR cDNA molecules were each labelled with a unique molecular identifier. TCRdb recomputed calls from the 5' RACE reads with MiXCR, one row per CDR3 protein. The data contain some 16,000 distinct CDR3 sequences, approximately 7% of them singletons. Per germline, CDR1 SGHNT and CDR2 YYREEE (reference sequence). This CDR3 is 16 amino acids long. The V and J ends lost 0 bases and 4 bases respectively, with 13 bases between them. Time point denoted: sample taken at primary tumor resection. The roughly 79 donors had untreated early-stage non-small cell lung cancer. Whole RNA, which was extracted from tumor, nontumor lung tissue or frozen PBMC, was sequenced without any cell sorting.

The sample comes from a study of spatial heterogeneity in lung cancer. Study-level information: The count of detected beta-chain sequences consistently exceeded that of alpha-chain sequences.

Regarding the study as a whole: Tumor mutation counts were tracked by expanded intratumoral alpha and beta TCR counts.

The sequencing here drew on lung tumor tissue, taken at surgery. The source of this sequence is a female donor with early-stage non-small cell lung cancer. The chain uses TRBV5-4 and TRBJ1-4; D is possibly TRBD1 (5 bases). CDR3 in amino acids: CASSLDGDGNNEKLFF. As DNA, the CDR3 is TGTGCCAGCAGCTTGGATGGGGACGGTAATAATGAAAAACTGTTTTTT.